The rows below give T cell receptor beta chains drawn from one sample of a study of CD8 T cells in ankylosing spondylitis. TCRdb recomputed calls from the 5' RACE reads with MiXCR, one row per CDR3 protein. Found here are approximately 250,000 distinct CDR3 sequences, about 30% of them singletons; the top ten hold around 4.5%. The material sequenced was blood, either unsorted or a sorted T cell fraction (not recorded which). The receptors were sampled from a male donor with ankylosing spondylitis or in good health (not recorded which). Both conserved end residues are part of each CDR3. Each record gives: J gene, clone size, D gene, V gene, CDR3 protein, CDR3 DNA. A D gene is named only where the DNA matches it firmly. Only part of the rows carry a size: once, few, many, or a class if the clone is expanded.

j_call: TRBJ2-1
clone_size: -
d_call: -
v_call: TRBV29-1
cdr3_aa: CSVENRASNEQFF
cdr3_nt: TGCAGCGTTGAAAACAGGGCTAGTAATGAGCAGTTCTTC

j_call: TRBJ1-6
clone_size: few
d_call: -
v_call: TRBV7-2
cdr3_aa: CASSLPTRESPLHF
cdr3_nt: TGTGCCAGCAGCTTGCCTACCAGGGAGTCACCCCTCCACTTT

j_call: TRBJ2-7
clone_size: many
d_call: TRBD1
v_call: TRBV5-5
cdr3_aa: CASSLGQGGRYEQYF
cdr3_nt: TGTGCCAGCAGCTTGGGACAGGGGGGACGTTACGAGCAGTACTTC

j_call: TRBJ2-7
clone_size: few
d_call: TRBD1
v_call: TRBV7-9
cdr3_aa: CASSFGWTGENEQYF
cdr3_nt: TGTGCCAGCAGCTTTGGTTGGACAGGGGAAAACGAGCAGTACTTC

j_call: TRBJ1-2
clone_size: -
d_call: -
v_call: TRBV12-3/TRBV12-4
cdr3_aa: CASGLRGRRGYGYTF
cdr3_nt: TGTGCCAGCGGCCTCCGTGGGCGCAGAGGCTATGGCTACACCTTC

j_call: TRBJ2-1
clone_size: few
d_call: -
v_call: TRBV11-2
cdr3_aa: CASSARIERNEQFF
cdr3_nt: TGTGCCAGCAGCGCCCGCATCGAGAGGAATGAGCAGTTCTTC

j_call: TRBJ2-1
clone_size: -
d_call: TRBD1
v_call: TRBV5-5
cdr3_aa: CASSSTGTPYNEQFF
cdr3_nt: TGTGCCAGCAGCTCGACAGGGACCCCCTACAATGAGCAGTTCTTC

j_call: TRBJ1-3
clone_size: few
d_call: -
v_call: TRBV7-4
cdr3_aa: CASSSSKKGNTIYF
cdr3_nt: TGTGCCAGCAGCAGCAGTAAGAAAGGAAACACCATATATTTT

j_call: TRBJ2-3
clone_size: few
d_call: -
v_call: TRBV20-1
cdr3_aa: CSASGGLGESGTDTQYF
cdr3_nt: TGCAGTGCTAGCGGCGGGCTTGGAGAATCAGGCACAGATACGCAGTATTTT

j_call: TRBJ1-1
clone_size: few
d_call: -
v_call: TRBV20-1
cdr3_aa: CSAPRGIGMNTEAFF
cdr3_nt: TGCAGTGCTCCTCGGGGGATCGGGATGAACACTGAAGCTTTCTTT

j_call: TRBJ2-3
clone_size: -
d_call: -
v_call: TRBV10-3
cdr3_aa: CAISGSGDTQYF
cdr3_nt: TGTGCCATCTCCGGGTCAGGAGATACGCAGTATTTT

j_call: TRBJ2-1
clone_size: -
d_call: -
v_call: TRBV19
cdr3_aa: CASSIDQGNGYNEQFF
cdr3_nt: TGTGCCAGTAGTATAGATCAAGGGAATGGCTACAATGAGCAGTTCTTC

j_call: TRBJ2-2
clone_size: -
d_call: -
v_call: TRBV6-5
cdr3_aa: CASSYIGGNTGELFF
cdr3_nt: TGTGCCAGCAGTTACATTGGGGGGAACACCGGGGAGCTGTTTTTT

j_call: TRBJ2-5
clone_size: few
d_call: TRBD1
v_call: TRBV29-1
cdr3_aa: CSVGDRGPGETQYF
cdr3_nt: TGCAGCGTTGGGGACAGAGGTCCCGGGGAGACCCAGTACTTC